These 13 T cell receptor beta chains were all obtained from the same sample, sequenced in a study of T cells after yellow fever vaccination. TCRdb reprocessed the 5' RACE reads via MiXCR and lists one record per CDR3 protein. The sample consists of around 610,000 distinct CDR3 sequences, about 13% of them appearing once. The material sequenced was PBMCs, taken on the day of the yellow fever booster vaccination. The receptors shown here come from a young man who received the YFV17D yellow fever vaccine.

This clonotype was seen a few times. J is TRBJ1-4 and V is TRBV6-5; the match to TRBD1 covers 7 bases. Unmatched junction bases numbered 10, after V lost 4 bases and J lost 8 bases. Germline CDR1 is MNHEY and CDR2 is SVGAGI. The CDR3 is made up of 15 amino acids. The CDR3 nucleotides read TGTGCCAGCAGTTCTCTGACAGGGAGTGGCGAAAAACTGTTTTTT. Protein product: CASSSLTGSGEKLFF.

This chain uses TRBV10-1 with TRBJ2-2, with 11 bases matching TRBD2. CDR1 is WNHNN and CDR2 is SYGVQD in the germline V gene (reference sequence). V shed 4 bases, J shed 4 bases, and the junction held 5 bases outside the gene matches. The CDR3 loop spans 16 amino acids. The CDR3 loop reads CASSGLAGTGTGELFF. CDR3 bases: TGCGCCAGCAGTGGACTAGCGGGAACAGGCACCGGGGAGCTGTTTTTT.

The table lists this clonotype with a few counts. The chain links TRBV7-9 to TRBJ1-1; D uncertain. The CDR3 is made up of 13 amino acids. Deletions cut 5 bases from V and 0 bases from J, with 7 bases between. Per the germline V gene, CDR1 is SEHNR and CDR2 is FQNEAQ (reference sequence). CDR3 region: CASSVLLNTEAFF. CDR3 DNA sequence: TGTGCCAGCAGCGTACTACTGAACACTGAAGCTTTCTTT. Using reference TRBV7-9 and TRBJ1-1 for the parts outside the CDR3, the full variable domain is DTGVSQNPRHKITKRGQNVTFRCDPISEHNRLYWYRQTLGQGPEFLTYFQNEAQLEKSRLLSDRFSAERPKGSFSTLEIQRTEQGDSAMYLCASSVLLNTEAFFGQGTRLTVV.

This clonotype was seen a few times. The gene calls are TRBV7-2 and TRBJ2-7; D perhaps matches TRBD2 (6 bases). V lost 5 bases to trimming and J lost 4 bases, with 15 bases between them. CDR1 SGHTA and CDR2 FQGNSA come from the germline V gene. The CDR3 loop spans 14 amino acids. The CDR3 nucleotides read TGTGCCAGCAGCCCCCGGCGGGGTATTTACGAGCAGTACTTC. Its protein is CASSPRRGIYEQYF.

This rearrangement joins TRBV7-9 to TRBJ2-3; D not resolved. CDR1 and CDR2 (germline): SEHNR, FQNEAQ (reference sequence). CDR3 size: 14 residues. V dropped 3 bases and J dropped 5 bases, with 12 bases sitting between them. In nucleotides, the CDR3 is TGTGCCAGCAGCTTTGCCTCAGAAGTAGATACGCAGTATTTT. Translated, it gives CASSFASEVDTQYF. Complete variable domain (other parts from reference TRBV7-9 and TRBJ2-3): DTGVSQNPRHKITKRGQNVTFRCDPISEHNRLYWYRQTLGQGPEFLTYFQNEAQLEKSRLLSDRFSAERPKGSFSTLEIQRTEQGDSAMYLCASSFASEVDTQYFGPGTRLTVL.

This clonotype was found a few times. The CDR3 DNA reads as TGTGCCAGCAGTTTAGAGTCTAGCGGGGGGTACAATGAGCAGTTCTTC. This encodes CASSLESSGGYNEQFF. The gene calls are TRBV12-3 or TRBV12-4 and TRBJ2-1, with TRBD2 identical over 11 bases. Unmatched junction bases numbered 3, after V lost 1 base and J lost 4 bases. The CDR3 has 16 residues.

This clonotype was detected ten times or more. The chain links TRBV7-2 to TRBJ2-1; D gene ambiguous. V was trimmed by 5 bases and J by 0 bases, leaving 11 bases between them. The germline V gene encodes CDR1 SGHTA and CDR2 FQGNSA. The CDR3 covers 15 residues. The CDR3 DNA follows: TGTGCCAGCAGCCCGAGCACGAGCTCCTACAATGAGCAGTTCTTC. The encoded protein is CASSPSTSSYNEQFF.

The chain joins TRBV12-3 or TRBV12-4 to TRBJ2-7, with a weak D call TRBD2 (6 bases). Trimming cost V 7 bases and J 5 bases, with 15 bases left between them. The CDR3 has 13 amino acids. CDR3 sequence reads: CASNRGAQNEQYF. CDR3 DNA sequence: TGTGCCAGCAATCGCGGGGCGCAGAACGAGCAGTACTTC.

The rearrangement uses TRBV7-8 and TRBJ2-7; 7 bases are a match to TRBD1. Germline loops: CDR1 SGHVS, CDR2 FQNEAQ. V lost 0 bases to trimming and J lost 7 bases; unmatched junction nucleotides: 6. There are 14 residues in the CDR3. The CDR3 is CASSLAGRGWEQYF. The CDR3 nucleotides read TGTGCCAGCAGCTTAGCGGGCAGGGGGTGGGAGCAGTACTTC.

This clonotype was counted many times. This chain joins TRBV15 and TRBJ2-5; TRBD1 is a possible D gene (8 bases). Trimming left V 4 bases short and J 2 bases short, with 11 bases between. The length of the CDR3 is 14 residues. Germline V gene lookup returns CDR1 LNHNV and CDR2 YYDKDF (reference sequence). CDR3 nucleotides: TGTGCCACCAGCAACAGGGGGGGGCAAGAGACCCAGTACTTC. This codes for CATSNRGGQETQYF. The whole variable domain, remainder taken from reference TRBV15 and TRBJ2-5, is DAMVIQNPRYQVTQFGKPVTLSCSQTLNHNVMYWYQQKSSQAPKLLFHYYDKDFNNEADTPDNFQSRRPNTSFCFLDIRSPGLGDTAMYLCATSNRGGQETQYFGPGTRLLVL.

This rearrangement joins TRBV7-2 to TRBJ2-3, with D unresolved. Germline CDR1 reads SGHTA; CDR2 reads FQGNSA. The CDR3 runs to 11 residues. V lost 11 bases, J lost 5 bases, and 11 bases lay in between. The CDR3 DNA reads TGTGCCGGCGCGCCGGGAGATACGCAGTATTTT. Translating it yields CAGAPGDTQYF.

A few counts support this clonotype. The chain combines TRBV6-5 with TRBJ1-4; D unresolved. V was trimmed by 4 bases and J by 3 bases, leaving 15 bases between them. The CDR3 covers 16 residues. Germline loops: CDR1 MNHEY, CDR2 SVGAGI. CDR3 region: CASSSGRSTSNEKLFF. CDR3 bases: TGTGCCAGCAGTTCCGGACGGAGCACATCTAATGAAAAACTGTTTTTT.

The chain recombines TRBV5-1 with TRBJ2-7; TRBD1 aligns across 7 bases. There are 14 residues in the CDR3. J was trimmed by 3 bases and V by 4 bases; bases with no gene match: 7. Germline V CDR1 and CDR2: SGHRS, YFSETQ. The CDR3 coding sequence is TGCGCCAGCAGCGGGACGGGACAGCTCTACGAGCAGTACTTC. It codes for CASSGTGQLYEQYF.